A single sample is the source of the 9 T cell receptor beta chains below, sequenced in a study of human T cells and chemical hapten exposure. TCRdb reprocessed the RACE reads via MiXCR and lists one record per CDR3 protein. The table includes 65,000 to 85,000 distinct CDR3 sequences, 9% to 12% detected once. Time point: patch test 1, 2 weeks after DPC sensitization. Treatment described: therapeutic diphenylcyclopropenone sensitization with weekly scalp DPC. Sequencing used whole blood, obtained in connection with sensitization to the hapten diphenylcyclopropenone (DPC). The origin of the receptors is a woman aged 50 to 65 with alopecia areata. Some clones in this sample may be carry-over from other donors' samples.

The chain employs TRBV9 and TRBJ2-2; TRBD2 matches at 7 bases. CDR1 is SGDLS and CDR2 is YYNGEE in the germline V gene. The CDR3 covers 17 residues. J lost 2 bases, V lost 0 bases, and 7 bases had no gene match. This CDR3 is CASSVAPAGTNTGELFF. DNA of the CDR3: TGTGCCAGCAGCGTAGCTCCAGCGGGGACTAACACCGGGGAGCTGTTTTTT.

This clonotype was detected only a few times. This chain links TRBV28 with TRBJ2-7, with D unclear. The CDR3 length is 13 residues. Per germline, CDR1 MDHEN and CDR2 SYDVKM. Trimming cost V 3 bases and J 2 bases, with 8 bases left between them. The CDR3 is CASSFVGAYEQYF. The DNA for the CDR3 is TGTGCCAGCAGTTTCGTCGGAGCCTACGAGCAGTACTTC.

J is TRBJ1-5 and V is TRBV30; D is perhaps TRBD1 (6 bases). This CDR3 is 16 amino acids long. Germline V CDR1 and CDR2: GTSNPN, SVGIG (reference sequence). V lost 0 bases and J 4 bases, leaving 16 bases between the germline ends. This CDR3 reads CAWSVPGTGTNQPQHF. The CDR3 bases are TGTGCCTGGAGTGTACCCGGAACAGGGACAAATCAGCCCCAGCATTTT.

This clonotype was seen a few times. The chain is built from TRBV20-1 and TRBJ1-2, with D hard to call. Germline V gives CDR1 DFQATT, CDR2 SNEGSKA (reference sequence). The ends were cut back, 3 bases at V and 5 bases at J, with 16 bases in the middle. This CDR3 region has 14 residues. CDR3 coding DNA: TGCAGTGCTAGTTCCGGGCACGAGTTGTATGGCTACACCTTC. This translates into CSASSGHELYGYTF.

This clonotype was detected only a few times. The rearrangement links TRBV3-1 to TRBJ2-3; D uncertain. The V end was cut by 2 bases, the J end by 4 bases, with 10 bases between. Per the germline V gene, CDR1 is LGHDT and CDR2 is YNNKEL (reference sequence). This CDR3 is 14 amino acids long. CDR3: CASSQIGPPDTQYF. In DNA, the CDR3 is TGTGCCAGCAGCCAAATCGGCCCGCCAGATACGCAGTATTTT.

This clonotype has ten or more counts. V usage is TRBV27 and J usage is TRBJ1-2, with D hard to call. Deletions cut 3 bases from V and 4 bases from J, with 9 bases between. Germline loops: CDR1 MNHEY, CDR2 SMNVEV (reference sequence). There are 13 residues in the CDR3. CDR3 residues: CASSLSRTYGYTF. CDR3 DNA: TGTGCCAGCAGTTTGTCCAGGACCTATGGCTACACCTTC.

This clonotype was observed a handful of times. The chain uses TRBV12-2 and TRBJ2-5. TRBV12-2 is assigned pseudogene status. This CDR3 comprises 14 residues. This CDR3 is CASRYQVLQETQYF. The DNA of the CDR3 is TGTGCAAGTCGCTATCAAGTACTCCAAGAGACCCAGTACTTC.

In regard to this clonotype: At one end the junction does not follow the germline gene, possibly because of a read error. This chain connects TRBV7-8 to TRBJ2-3; 8 bases match TRBD2. Germline V lookup: CDR1 SGHVS, CDR2 FQNEAQ. This CDR3 has 17 amino acids. CDR3 residues: CTSSSGTGGPSTDTQYF. In DNA, the CDR3 is TGTACCAGCAGCTCCGGAACGGGAGGGCCGAGCACAGATACGCAGTATTTT.

This clonotype was recorded at least ten times. The chain couples TRBV29-1 to TRBJ1-2; 11 bases are a match to TRBD1. The CDR3 sequence is 12 residues long. CDR1 SQVTM and CDR2 ANQGSEA come from the germline V gene. V lost 6 bases and J lost 7; bases outside the gene matches: 4. The CDR3 nucleotides read TGCAGCGTCGGACAGGGGGCGGGTGGCTACACCTTC. Its protein is CSVGQGAGGYTF.